The 29 T cell receptor beta chains listed next were all sequenced from one sample in a study of T-cell memory formation after mild COVID-19. In TCRdb, the 5' RACE reads were re-called with MiXCR into one record per CDR3 protein. The sample records tens of thousands of distinct CDR3 sequences, approximately 15% being singletons. The specimen was PBMCs or a T cell subset sorted from them (not recorded which). These receptors all stem from an adult woman who had mild COVID-19 (a few samples of this study predate the infection). Cell type and time point are not known.

This clonotype showed up many times. The rearrangement links TRBV7-9 to TRBJ2-1, with 7 bases identical to TRBD2. V dropped 1 base and J dropped 9; count of bases not matched to a gene: 6. CDR3 length equals 14 residues. CDR1 and CDR2 (germline): SEHNR, FQNEAQ (reference sequence). Written as DNA, the CDR3 is TGTGCCAGCAGCTTAGTCCCTAGCGGCAGTGAGCAGTTCTTC. Encoded protein: CASSLVPSGSEQFF.

This clonotype was seen many times. The chain employs TRBV10-3 and TRBJ2-7; TRBD1 agrees at 8 bases. V lost 6 bases to trimming and J lost 3 bases; unmatched junction nucleotides: 7. The CDR3 has 14 residues. CDR1 ENHRY and CDR2 SYGVKD come from the germline V gene. CDR3 loop: CAISPGTGGYEQYF. The CDR3 bases are TGTGCCATCAGCCCCGGGACAGGTGGCTACGAGCAGTACTTC.

This clonotype has just a few counts. The rearrangement links TRBV6-5 to TRBJ2-3, with D unresolved. The V end lost 2 bases, the J end lost 0 bases, and 3 bases lay between the germline ends. CDR1 is MNHEY, CDR2 SVGAGI, per germline. CDR3 length: 13 residues. The CDR3 spells CASSYISTDTQYF. Here the CDR3 DNA reads TGTGCCAGCAGTTACATAAGCACAGATACGCAGTATTTT.

This clonotype was counted a few times. The rearrangement uses TRBV9 and TRBJ2-3; 8 bases fit TRBD2. Germline V gives CDR1 SGDLS, CDR2 YYNGEE. Germline trimming cut 6 bases from V and 2 bases from J; bases unmatched to any gene: 14. The CDR3 consists of 17 residues. The chain's CDR3 is CASTPGGGHSTTDTQYF. CDR3 nucleotide sequence: TGTGCCAGCACCCCGGGAGGGGGACACTCGACCACAGATACGCAGTATTTT.

This clonotype was detected only a few times. This rearrangement joins TRBV6-5 to TRBJ2-1; 10 bases fit TRBD2. The CDR3 loop spans 16 amino acids. Losses at the gene ends were 0 bases for V and 10 bases for J; bases not matched to a gene: 9. The germline gives CDR1 MNHEY, CDR2 SVGAGI. This chain's CDR3 is CASSYSASGGHVEQFF. The CDR3 region has the DNA TGTGCCAGCAGTTACTCGGCTAGCGGGGGACACGTGGAGCAGTTCTTC.

This clonotype was detected a few times. The gene calls are TRBV30 and TRBJ1-2, with D hard to call. V was cut by 0 bases and J by 2 bases, with 7 bases left in between. Per germline, CDR1 GTSNPN and CDR2 SVGIG (reference sequence). This CDR3 is built from 13 residues. The CDR3 sequence: CAWSVQRNYGYTF. CDR3 sequence (DNA): TGTGCCTGGAGTGTACAGAGAAACTATGGCTACACCTTC.

This clonotype was detected a few times. V gene TRBV4-3 combines with J gene TRBJ2-7, with TRBD2 matching over 9 bases. From germline, CDR1 is LGHNA and CDR2 YSLEER. This CDR3 contains 17 residues. Trimming cost V 3 bases and J 4 bases; bases outside gene matches: 13. The CDR3 nucleotides read TGCGCCAGCAGCCATACGGGACCTAGCGGGATTGTTTACGAGCAGTACTTC. It specifies CASSHTGPSGIVYEQYF.

A few counts support this clonotype. The chain combines TRBV29-1 with TRBJ1-4; TRBD1 is a possible D gene (5 bases). CDR3 length equals 13 residues. Trimming cost V 7 bases and J 8 bases, with 17 bases left between them. From germline, CDR1 is SQVTM and CDR2 ANQGSEA. The CDR3 DNA sequence: TGCAGCGCCGAGGAGGGGTTGGAAGAAAAACTGTTTTTT. This encodes CSAEEGLEEKLFF.

This clonotype was seen only a few times. This chain connects TRBV10-2 to TRBJ2-7; the match to TRBD2 covers 12 bases. Germline CDR1 WSHSY, CDR2 SAAADI. The CDR3 consists of 16 residues. V trimming: 5 bases; J trimming: 0 bases; junction bases outside the gene matches: 5. CDR3 protein: CASSSGLAGYSYEQYF. The CDR3 DNA is TGCGCCAGCAGTTCTGGACTAGCGGGGTACTCCTACGAGCAGTACTTC.

This clonotype was seen more than once but under ten times. The chain couples TRBV7-9 to TRBJ2-4, with a weak D call TRBD2 (5 bases). Germline V lookup: CDR1 SEHNR, CDR2 FQNEAQ (reference sequence). CDR3 length: 17 residues. Trimming pared 3 bases from V and 4 bases from J, leaving 19 bases between. CDR3 coding DNA: TGTGCCAGCAGCTTGGTCCCTGTCGGACTCGAAAAAAACATTCAGTACTTC. This translates into CASSLVPVGLEKNIQYF.

In its sample, this clonotype was seen a few times. The chain couples TRBV13 to TRBJ2-3; 8 bases are shared with TRBD2. The CDR3 contains 16 residues. V lost 2 bases to trimming and J lost 2 bases; unmatched junction nucleotides: 6. Germline V lookup: CDR1 PRHDT, CDR2 FYEKMQ (reference sequence). CDR3: CASSLSLLAVTDTQYF. CDR3 in DNA: TGTGCCAGCAGCTTATCGCTACTAGCGGTCACAGATACGCAGTATTTT.

This clonotype was recorded a few times. The chain is built from TRBV30 and TRBJ2-1, with 9 bases identical to TRBD1. With V trimmed by 2 bases and J by 8 bases, 4 bases remained unmatched. Germline V gene lookup returns CDR1 GTSNPN and CDR2 SVGIG (reference sequence). CDR3 length: 13 amino acids. The CDR3 bases are TGTGCCTGGAGTACCCGGACAGGGGATGAGCAGTTCTTC. It is translated as CAWSTRTGDEQFF.

A few counts support this clonotype. The rearrangement uses TRBV5-1 and TRBJ2-7; D not resolved. The CDR3 has 13 residues. Trimming pared 3 bases from V and 0 bases from J, leaving 7 bases between. CDR1 is SGHRS, CDR2 YFSETQ, per germline. The CDR3 is CASSWTASYEQYF. The DNA of the CDR3 is TGCGCCAGCAGCTGGACCGCCTCCTACGAGCAGTACTTC. The full variable domain, in which reference TRBV5-1 and TRBJ2-7 provide the parts outside the CDR3, is KAGVTQTPRYLIKTRGQQVTLSCSPISGHRSVSWYQQTPGQGLQFLFEYFSETQRNKGNFPGRFSGRQFSNSRSEMNVSTLELGDSALYLCASSWTASYEQYFGPGTRLTVT.

Ten or more counts support this clonotype. The chain is built from TRBV20-1 and TRBJ2-7; TRBD2 matches at 8 bases. This CDR3 region has 15 residues. The J segment lost 1 base and the V segment lost 0 bases, leaving 5 bases of the junction unmatched. The germline V gene has CDR1 DFQATT and CDR2 SNEGSKA (reference sequence). Here the CDR3 reads CSARDGSGTSYEQYF. CDR3 sequence (DNA): TGCAGTGCTAGAGACGGTAGCGGGACGTCCTACGAGCAGTACTTC.

This chain uses TRBV13 with TRBJ2-5; 7 bases align to TRBD1. V was pared by 0 bases and J by 5 bases, with 6 bases of the junction left unmatched. Germline loops: CDR1 PRHDT, CDR2 FYEKMQ (reference sequence). The CDR3 has 15 amino acids. The CDR3 region is CASSLGDRAFETQYF. For the CDR3, the DNA is TGTGCCAGCAGCTTAGGAGACAGGGCTTTCGAGACCCAGTACTTC.

This clonotype was observed a handful of times. The rearrangement joins TRBV21-1 to TRBJ2-7; the listed D gene, TRBD2, was not tested against the DNA. TRBV21-1 is recorded as a pseudogene. The CDR3 runs 15 residues. CDR3 bases: TGTGCCAGCTCGATGGTTCTCCCAAGGTCCTACGAGCAGTACTTC. It specifies CASSMVLPRSYEQYF.

The J gene is TRBJ2-3, the V gene TRBV5-1; weak D call: TRBD2 (5 bases). V lost 3 bases to trimming and J lost 2 bases, with 13 bases between them. There are 15 residues in the CDR3. Per the germline V gene, CDR1 is SGHRS and CDR2 is YFSETQ. CDR3: CASSSRDPYTDTQYF. As DNA, the CDR3 is TGCGCCAGCAGCTCCCGGGATCCTTACACAGATACGCAGTATTTT.

The chain employs TRBV4-1 and TRBJ1-5; D unclear. There are 12 residues in the CDR3. Germline CDR1 and CDR2: MGHRA and YSYEKL. Trimming took off 5 bases at V and 4 bases at J, with 6 bases between the two ends. The CDR3 reads CASSGGNQPQHF. CDR3 nucleotide sequence: TGCGCCAGCAGCGGAGGGAATCAGCCCCAGCATTTT.

The gene calls are TRBV7-6 and TRBJ1-4; 10 positions agree with TRBD1. Germline assignment: CDR1 SGHVS and CDR2 FNYEAQ. The ends lost 5 bases at V and 9 bases at J; junction bases unmatched: 6. This CDR3 has 14 amino acids. The CDR3 DNA reads as TGTGCCAGCAGCCCAGGGACAGGGGTGAAAAAACTGTTTTTT. This encodes CASSPGTGVKKLFF.

The rearrangement links TRBV28 to TRBJ2-3; 8 bases fit TRBD1. There are 16 residues in the CDR3. Germline V gene data show CDR1 as MDHEN and CDR2 as SYDVKM. V trimming: 5 bases; J trimming: 4 bases; junction bases outside the gene matches: 11. The DNA for the CDR3 is TGTGCCAGCAGTCCGATCGGCCGGACAGGGTCAGATACGCAGTATTTT. This codes for CASSPIGRTGSDTQYF. The full variable domain, completed using reference TRBV28 and TRBJ2-3, is DVKVTQSSRYLVKRTGEKVFLECVQDMDHENMFWYRQDPGLGLRLIYFSYDVKMKEKGDIPEGYSVSREKKERFSLILESASTNQTSMYLCASSPIGRTGSDTQYFGPGTRLTVL.

This clonotype was seen repeatedly, ten times or more. The rearrangement links TRBV7-3 to TRBJ2-1, with D possibly being TRBD2 (6 bases). The CDR3 has 15 residues. V gave up 3 bases and J gave up 0 bases, with 9 bases separating them. Looked up from germline, CDR1 is SGHTA and CDR2 is FQGTGA. The CDR3 region has the DNA TGTGCCAGCAGCTTGGCGGGGAGCTCCTACAATGAGCAGTTCTTC. Translated: CASSLAGSSYNEQFF.

This clonotype was detected a few times. The chain employs TRBV29-1 and TRBJ2-1; 7 bases line up with TRBD2. Per germline, CDR1 SQVTM and CDR2 ANQGSEA. J gave up 4 bases and V 6 bases, and 6 bases lay outside the gene matches. The CDR3 is 13 residues long. CDR3 DNA: TGCAGCGTGGGGACTATCGTTTACAATGAGCAGTTCTTC. Protein: CSVGTIVYNEQFF.

This clonotype was detected only a few times. The CDR3 coding sequence is TGTGCCAGCAGTATCCCCCGGGGCCCAGATACGCAGTATTTT. This sequence encodes CASSIPRGPDTQYF. The V call is TRBV7-9, the J call TRBJ2-3, with D tentatively TRBD1 or TRBD2 (5 bases each). The CDR3 consists of 14 residues. With 6 bases removed from V and 4 bases from J, the gap between germline ends came to 14 bases. Germline-derived CDR1 and CDR2 are SEHNR and FQNEAQ (reference sequence).

This clonotype has a count of ten or more. J is TRBJ2-1 and V is TRBV4-3, with 7 bases identical to TRBD2. CDR1 is LGHNA and CDR2 is YSLEER in the germline V gene. V lost 2 bases to trimming and J lost 6 bases; unmatched junction nucleotides: 10. The CDR3 spans 16 residues. The CDR3 protein is CASSQLPPSGFNEQFF. In DNA, the CDR3 is TGCGCCAGCAGCCAACTACCGCCTAGCGGATTCAATGAGCAGTTCTTC.

V usage is TRBV6-5 and J usage is TRBJ2-1; 8 bases agree with TRBD2. V shed 4 bases, J shed 2 bases, and the junction held 7 bases outside the gene matches. Germline V gene data show CDR1 as MNHEY and CDR2 as SVGAGI. This CDR3 is built from 16 residues. DNA for the CDR3: TGTGCCAGCAGTTTTAAACCGGGACTAGCCTACAATGAGCAGTTCTTC. It yields the protein CASSFKPGLAYNEQFF.

This clonotype has ten or more counts. The chain has TRBV6-6 and TRBJ2-3, with 9 positions matching TRBD2. CDR3 length: 16 residues. Germline values: CDR1 MNHNY, CDR2 SVGAGI (reference sequence). The ends lost 5 bases at V and 3 bases at J; junction bases unmatched: 9. CDR3: CASSDNAGGPTDTQYF. CDR3 coding DNA: TGTGCCAGCAGTGACAATGCGGGGGGGCCGACAGATACGCAGTATTTT.

The chain is built from TRBV7-3 and TRBJ2-3, with 7 bases lining up with TRBD1. The junction had 6 bases not matched to a gene; V was cut back by 5 bases and J by 4 bases. The length of the CDR3 is 14 residues. Germline V gene sequence: CDR1 SGHTA, CDR2 FQGTGA. DNA for the CDR3: TGTGCCAGCAGCGAACGACAGGGTCCAGATACGCAGTATTTT. This sequence encodes CASSERQGPDTQYF.

The rearrangement joins TRBV6-5 to TRBJ2-3, with TRBD1 as a possible D gene (6 bases). The ends were cut back, 11 bases at V and 1 base at J, with 16 bases in the middle. This CDR3 has 14 residues. Germline V gene data show CDR1 as MNHEY and CDR2 as SVGAGI. In nucleotides, the CDR3 is TGTGCCTCATCCCCACAGGGCCGCACAGATACGCAGTATTTT. Translating gives CASSPQGRTDTQYF.

Only a few counts were recorded for this clonotype. The chain is built from TRBV20-1 and TRBJ2-7; TRBD2 matches 9 bases. Germline assignment: CDR1 DFQATT and CDR2 SNEGSKA (reference sequence). Losses at the gene ends were 3 bases for V and 3 bases for J; bases not matched to a gene: 3. The CDR3 length is 13 residues. In DNA, the CDR3 is TGCAGTGCTAGGGGTAGCGGGAGCTACGAGCAGTACTTC. Encoded protein: CSARGSGSYEQYF.